Below, 2 T cell receptor beta chains from the same sample are listed, as sequenced in a study of shared clonotypes between healthy human individuals. Data came from immunoSEQ multiplex PCR; TCRdb stores just in-frame clones and leaves some out. The sample yields hundreds of thousands of clones, about two thirds seen once. The sequencing input was memory CD4+ T cells sorted from blood. Subset defined: CD45RA-negative fraction. All receptors come from a woman in her 30s in good health.

This clone has only one observation. The chain employs TRBV25-1 and TRBJ2-7; D unresolved. V lost 6 bases to trimming and J lost 6 bases, with 18 bases between them. Germline V gives CDR1 MGHDK, CDR2 SYGVNS. The CDR3 contains 14 residues. CDR3 sequence: CASRKNLDSGEQYF. The CDR3 region has the DNA TGTGCCAGCAGGAAAAACCTGGATTCGGGCGAGCAGTACTTC.

V gene TRBV11-2 combines with J gene TRBJ2-7, with 12 bases matching TRBD2. Unmatched junction bases numbered 13, after V lost 5 bases and J lost 5 bases. This CDR3 is built from 17 residues. The germline gives CDR1 SGHAT, CDR2 FQNNGV. In DNA form, the CDR3 reads TGTGCCAGCAGCCAAGATCTACTAGCGGGAGGTGGGGACGAGCAGTACTTC. Residues: CASSQDLLAGGGDEQYF.